The clone carrying this T cell receptor (beta chain) turned up a few times. Its antigen remains unknown. This sample is drawn from a study of beta chain features in type 1 diabetes. Overall study findings and caveats: The study found fewer insertions and more deletions at VDJ junctions in type 1 diabetes patients. Sequencing the cDNA could make cells with high TCR expression show up more than they should.

Populations obtained by sorting all exceeded 98% purity. The authors reverse transcribed all of the isolated RNA, so sequencing captured expressed TCRB transcripts. Generated by immunoSEQ multiplex PCR, the TCRdb table keeps only in-frame clones and is missing some. The sample yields hundreds of thousands of clones, approximately 14% seen once. The specimen was central memory CD4+ T cells from blood. The clonotype originates from a man under 40 in good health.

The CDR3 DNA follows: TGTGCCAGCAGCGGACTAGCGGGAGGGGTAGATACGCAGTATTTT. As protein: CASSGLAGGVDTQYF. The chain is built from TRBV27 and TRBJ2-3; the match to TRBD2 covers 15 bases. CDR1 MNHEY and CDR2 SMNVEV come from the germline V gene (reference sequence). Trimming at V came to 6 bases and at J to 5 bases, leaving 3 bases not matched to a gene. The CDR3 runs 15 residues.